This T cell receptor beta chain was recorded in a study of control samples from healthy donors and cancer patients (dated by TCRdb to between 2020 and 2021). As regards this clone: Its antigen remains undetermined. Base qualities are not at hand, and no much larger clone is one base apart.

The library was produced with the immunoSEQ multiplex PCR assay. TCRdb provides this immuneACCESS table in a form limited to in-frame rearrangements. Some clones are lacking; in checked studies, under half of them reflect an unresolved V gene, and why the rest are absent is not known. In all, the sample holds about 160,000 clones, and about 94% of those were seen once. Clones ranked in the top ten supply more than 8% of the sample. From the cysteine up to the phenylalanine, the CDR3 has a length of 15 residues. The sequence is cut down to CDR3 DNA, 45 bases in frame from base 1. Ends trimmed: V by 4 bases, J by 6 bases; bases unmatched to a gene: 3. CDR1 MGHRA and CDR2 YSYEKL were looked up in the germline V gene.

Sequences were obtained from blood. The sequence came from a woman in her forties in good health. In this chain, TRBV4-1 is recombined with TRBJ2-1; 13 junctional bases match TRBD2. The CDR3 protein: CASSPTSGRINEQFF. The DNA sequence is TGCGCCAGCAGCCCGACTAGCGGGAGGATCAATGAGCAGTTCTTC.